The 13 T cell receptor beta chains below were found in one sample sequenced in a study of glioma-infiltrating T cells after dendritic cell vaccination. Sequencing used immunoSEQ multiplex PCR; TCRdb keeps in-frame clones, though not all of them. The sample has approximately 22,000 clones; 75% to 85% are singletons. Sample: blood, taken before dendritic cell vaccination. The receptors derive from a human donor with glioblastoma.

The chain is built from TRBV23-1 and TRBJ2-3; unclear D gene. TRBV23-1 is an ORF for which the function is uncertain. V lost 6 bases and J 6 bases, leaving 13 bases between the germline ends. The CDR3 totals 13 residues. The CDR3 reads CASSNDSSDTQYF. The CDR3, as DNA: TGCGCCAGCAGCAATGACTCCTCTGATACGCAGTATTTT.

The rearrangement links TRBV9 to TRBJ2-7; 10 bases are a match to TRBD2. The CDR3 sequence is 16 residues long. Germline values: CDR1 SGDLS, CDR2 YYNGEE. V was pared by 6 bases and J by 3 bases, with 12 bases of the junction left unmatched. The CDR3 loop reads CASIGLAGAGGYEQYF. CDR3 sequence (DNA): TGTGCCAGCATAGGGCTAGCGGGAGCCGGAGGCTACGAGCAGTACTTC.

The chain has TRBV7-2 and TRBJ2-7; the match to TRBD2 covers 8 bases. J lost 5 bases, V lost 1 base, and 13 bases had no gene match. Per germline, CDR1 SGHTA and CDR2 FQGNSA. This CDR3 region has 17 residues. CDR3 region: CASSLEFLAGYGNEQYF. The DNA for the CDR3 is TGTGCCAGCAGCTTAGAGTTTTTAGCGGGATATGGGAACGAGCAGTACTTC.

The J gene is TRBJ2-2, the V gene TRBV19, with D unclear. The ends were cut back, 7 bases at V and 4 bases at J, with 7 bases in the middle. Germline CDR1 and CDR2: LNHDA and SQIVND (reference sequence). CDR3 size: 12 residues. The CDR3 region is CASIDRTGELFF. CDR3 bases: TGTGCCAGTATAGATCGCACCGGGGAGCTGTTTTTT.

The chain has TRBV5-1 and TRBJ2-6, with 12 bases aligning to TRBD1. The J segment lost 4 bases and the V segment lost 4 bases, leaving 9 bases of the junction unmatched. CDR1 is SGHRS, CDR2 YFSETQ, per germline. The CDR3 sequence is 18 residues long. Here the CDR3 DNA reads TGCGCCAGCAGCGAGCTGGGACAGGGGGCGCCCGGGGCCAACGTCCTGACTTTC. Amino acids: CASSELGQGAPGANVLTF. The whole variable domain, remainder taken from reference TRBV5-1 and TRBJ2-6, is KAGVTQTPRYLIKTRGQQVTLSCSPISGHRSVSWYQQTPGQGLQFLFEYFSETQRNKGNFPGRFSGRQFSNSRSEMNVSTLELGDSALYLCASSELGQGAPGANVLTFGAGSRLTVL.

The chain is built from TRBV5-6 and TRBJ2-3, with D uncertain. This CDR3 is 12 amino acids long. CDR1 SGHDT and CDR2 YYEEEE come from the germline V gene. V was pared by 9 bases and J by 4 bases, with 12 bases between. The CDR3 nucleotides are TGTGCCACCAGGCGAGGCGCAGATACGCAGTATTTT. Translating it yields CATRRGADTQYF.

The rearrangement joins TRBV4-1 to TRBJ1-2; D ambiguous. The V end was cut by 4 bases, the J end by 1 base, with 7 bases between. Germline V gene data show CDR1 as MGHRA and CDR2 as YSYEKL. CDR3 length equals 13 residues. CDR3 nucleotides: TGCGCCAGCAGCCCAGACGGTAACTATGGCTACACCTTC. Amino acids: CASSPDGNYGYTF.

In DNA form, the CDR3 reads TGTGCCAGCAGCTATAACAGGGTTGGTAGTGAGGAGCTGTTTTTT. Translating gives CASSYNRVGSEELFF. The rearrangement uses TRBV11-2 and TRBJ2-2; weak D call: TRBD1 (6 bases). Trimming took off 4 bases at V and 10 bases at J, with 19 bases between the two ends. CDR1 SGHAT and CDR2 FQNNGV come from the germline V gene. The CDR3 is made up of 15 amino acids.

The chain recombines TRBV7-9 with TRBJ2-3, with D possibly matching TRBD1 (6 bases). Trimming removed 5 bases at V and 2 bases at J, with 14 bases between. CDR1 and CDR2 from the germline V gene are SEHNR and FQNEAQ (reference sequence). The CDR3 spans 15 residues. CDR3 sequence reads: CASSISRDITDTQYF. CDR3 bases: TGTGCCAGCAGCATAAGTCGGGACATCACAGATACGCAGTATTTT.

The chain joins TRBV19 to TRBJ2-7; D call uncertain. CDR1 LNHDA and CDR2 SQIVND come from the germline V gene (reference sequence). The CDR3 contains 15 residues. Trimming shortened V by 2 bases and J by 3 bases, and 14 bases separated the two germline ends. CDR3 residues: CASSITRSQVYEQYF. Written as DNA, the CDR3 is TGTGCCAGTAGTATAACCCGGAGCCAAGTCTACGAGCAGTACTTC.

The chain combines TRBV28 with TRBJ2-5, with D possibly being TRBD1 (6 bases). The V and J ends lost 4 bases and 4 bases respectively, with 13 bases between them. In germline, CDR1 is MDHEN, CDR2 SYDVKM. The CDR3 contains 14 residues. CDR3 in DNA: TGTGCCAGCAGTTATTTAGGGGGTGGAGAGACCCAGTACTTC. Protein: CASSYLGGGETQYF. The full variable domain, rest sourced from reference TRBV28 and TRBJ2-5, is DVKVTQSSRYLVKRTGEKVFLECVQDMDHENMFWYRQDPGLGLRLIYFSYDVKMKEKGDIPEGYSVSREKKERFSLILESASTNQTSMYLCASSYLGGGETQYFGPGTRLLVL.

This chain connects TRBV7-2 to TRBJ2-1; D perhaps matches TRBD1 (6 bases). V lost 8 bases and J lost 4, with 9 bases in between. The V gene's germline CDR1 is SGHTA and CDR2 FQGNSA. This CDR3 is 12 amino acids long. CDR3 sequence: CASSDRYNEQFF. The CDR3 region has the DNA TGTGCCAGCTCGGACAGATACAATGAGCAGTTCTTC.

The chain recombines TRBV29-1 with TRBJ1-1; 7 bases are shared with TRBD1. Germline-derived CDR1 and CDR2 are SQVTM and ANQGSEA. V shed 4 bases and J 0 bases; nucleotides not matched to a gene: 11. The length of the CDR3 is 16 residues. The CDR3 protein is CSVAGAGGDMNTEAFF. The CDR3 DNA reads TGCAGCGTTGCGGGAGCAGGGGGAGACATGAACACTGAAGCTTTCTTT.